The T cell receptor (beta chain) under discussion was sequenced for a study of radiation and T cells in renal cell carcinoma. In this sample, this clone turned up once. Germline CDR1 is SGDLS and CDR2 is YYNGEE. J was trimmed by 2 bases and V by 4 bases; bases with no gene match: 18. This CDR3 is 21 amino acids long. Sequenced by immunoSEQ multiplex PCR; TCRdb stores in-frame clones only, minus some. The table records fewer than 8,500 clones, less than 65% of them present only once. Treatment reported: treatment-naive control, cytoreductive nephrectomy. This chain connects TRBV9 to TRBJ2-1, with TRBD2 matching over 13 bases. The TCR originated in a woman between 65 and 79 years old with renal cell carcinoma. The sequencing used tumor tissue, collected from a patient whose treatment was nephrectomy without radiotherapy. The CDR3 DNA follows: TGTGCCAGCAGCAACGAACTCCGGACTAGCGGGGGCTCATGGGCCTACAATGAGCAGTTCTTC. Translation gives CASSNELRTSGGSWAYNEQFF. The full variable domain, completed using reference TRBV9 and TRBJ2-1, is DSGVTQTPKHLITATGQRVTLRCSPRSGDLSVYWYQQSLDQGLQFLIQYYNGEERAKGNILERFSAQQFPDLHSELNLSSLELGDSALYFCASSNELRTSGGSWAYNEQFFGPGTRLTVL.